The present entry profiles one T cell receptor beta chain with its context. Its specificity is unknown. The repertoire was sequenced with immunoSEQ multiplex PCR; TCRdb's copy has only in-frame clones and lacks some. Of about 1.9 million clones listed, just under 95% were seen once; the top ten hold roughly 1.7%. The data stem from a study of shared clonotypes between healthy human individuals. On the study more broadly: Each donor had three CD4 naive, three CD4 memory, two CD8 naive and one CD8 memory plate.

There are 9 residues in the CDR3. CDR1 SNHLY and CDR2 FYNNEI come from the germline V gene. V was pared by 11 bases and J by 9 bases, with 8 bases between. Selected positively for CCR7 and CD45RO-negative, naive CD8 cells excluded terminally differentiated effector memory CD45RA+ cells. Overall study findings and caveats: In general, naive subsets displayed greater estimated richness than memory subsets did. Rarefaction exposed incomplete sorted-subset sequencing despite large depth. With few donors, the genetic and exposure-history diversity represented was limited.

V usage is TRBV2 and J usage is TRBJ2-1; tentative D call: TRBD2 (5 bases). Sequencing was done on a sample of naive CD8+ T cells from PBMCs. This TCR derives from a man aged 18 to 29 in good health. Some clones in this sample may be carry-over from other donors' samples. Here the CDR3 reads CAREGEQFF. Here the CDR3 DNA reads TGTGCCCGCGAGGGTGAGCAGTTCTTC.